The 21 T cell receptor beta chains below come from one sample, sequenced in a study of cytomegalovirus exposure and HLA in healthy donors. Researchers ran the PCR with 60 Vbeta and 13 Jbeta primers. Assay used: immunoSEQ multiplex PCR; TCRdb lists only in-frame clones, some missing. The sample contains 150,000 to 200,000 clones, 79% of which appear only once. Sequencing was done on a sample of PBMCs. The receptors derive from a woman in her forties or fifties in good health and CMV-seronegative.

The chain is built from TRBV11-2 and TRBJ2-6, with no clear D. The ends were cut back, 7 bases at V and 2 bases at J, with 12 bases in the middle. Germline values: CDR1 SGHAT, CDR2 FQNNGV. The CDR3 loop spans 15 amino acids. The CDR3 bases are TGTGCCAGCACCCCGAGGCGAGCTGGGGCCAACGTCCTGACTTTC. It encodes CASTPRRAGANVLTF.

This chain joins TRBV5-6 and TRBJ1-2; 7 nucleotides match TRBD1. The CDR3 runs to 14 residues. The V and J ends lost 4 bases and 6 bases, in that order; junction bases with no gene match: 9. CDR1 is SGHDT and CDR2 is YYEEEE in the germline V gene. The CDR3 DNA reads TGTGCCAGCAGCCAATATGGACAGGTTAATGGCTACACCTTC. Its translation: CASSQYGQVNGYTF.

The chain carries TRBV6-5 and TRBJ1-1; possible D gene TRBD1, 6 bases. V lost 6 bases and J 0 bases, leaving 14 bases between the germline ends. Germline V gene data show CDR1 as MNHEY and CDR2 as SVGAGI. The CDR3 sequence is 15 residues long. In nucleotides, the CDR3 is TGTGCCAGCAGCCCTGACAGGACCCTGAACACTGAAGCTTTCTTT. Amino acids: CASSPDRTLNTEAFF.

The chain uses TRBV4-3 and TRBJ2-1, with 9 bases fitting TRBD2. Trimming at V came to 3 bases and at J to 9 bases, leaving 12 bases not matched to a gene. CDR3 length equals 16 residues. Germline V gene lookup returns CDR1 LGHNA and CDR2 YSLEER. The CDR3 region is CASSHPLRGRAFEQFF. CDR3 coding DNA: TGCGCCAGCAGCCATCCCCTTCGCGGGAGGGCTTTTGAGCAGTTCTTC.

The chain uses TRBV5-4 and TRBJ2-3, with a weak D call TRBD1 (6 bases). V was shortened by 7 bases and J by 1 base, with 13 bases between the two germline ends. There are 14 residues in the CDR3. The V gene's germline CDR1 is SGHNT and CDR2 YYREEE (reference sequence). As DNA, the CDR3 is TGTGCCAGCCGCCCGGCAGGGGGCACAGATACGCAGTATTTT. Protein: CASRPAGGTDTQYF.

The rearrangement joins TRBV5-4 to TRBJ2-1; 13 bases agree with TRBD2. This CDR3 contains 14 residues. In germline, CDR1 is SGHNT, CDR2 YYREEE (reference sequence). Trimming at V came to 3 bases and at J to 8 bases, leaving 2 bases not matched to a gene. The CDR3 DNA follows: TGTGCCAGCAGCTCTGGACTAGCGGGAGATGAGCAGTTCTTC. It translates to CASSSGLAGDEQFF. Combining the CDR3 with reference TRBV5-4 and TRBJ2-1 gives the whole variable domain ETGVTQSPTHLIKTRGQQVTLRCSSQSGHNTVSWYQQALGQGPQFIFQYYREEENGRGNFPPRFSGLQFPNYSSELNVNALELDDSALYLCASSSGLAGDEQFFGPGTRLTVL.

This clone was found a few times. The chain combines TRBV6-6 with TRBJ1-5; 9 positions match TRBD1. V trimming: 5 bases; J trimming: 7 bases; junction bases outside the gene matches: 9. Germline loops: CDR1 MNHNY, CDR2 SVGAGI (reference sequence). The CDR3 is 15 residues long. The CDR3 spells CASSLPGQGPQPQHF. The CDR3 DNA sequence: TGTGCCAGCAGTCTTCCGGGACAGGGACCCCAGCCCCAGCATTTT.

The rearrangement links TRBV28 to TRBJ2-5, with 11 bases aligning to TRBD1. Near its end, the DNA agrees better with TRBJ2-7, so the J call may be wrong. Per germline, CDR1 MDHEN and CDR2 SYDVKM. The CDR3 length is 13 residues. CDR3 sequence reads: CASSGQGVYEQYF. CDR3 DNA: TGTGCCAGCTCGGGACAGGGGGTCTACGAGCAGTACTTC.

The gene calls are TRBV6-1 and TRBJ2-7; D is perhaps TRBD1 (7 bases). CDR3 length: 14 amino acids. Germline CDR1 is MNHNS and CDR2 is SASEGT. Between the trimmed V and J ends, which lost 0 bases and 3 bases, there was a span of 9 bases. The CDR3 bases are TGTGCCAGCAGTGAAGCGCGGGACAGCTACGAGCAGTACTTC. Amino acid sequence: CASSEARDSYEQYF.

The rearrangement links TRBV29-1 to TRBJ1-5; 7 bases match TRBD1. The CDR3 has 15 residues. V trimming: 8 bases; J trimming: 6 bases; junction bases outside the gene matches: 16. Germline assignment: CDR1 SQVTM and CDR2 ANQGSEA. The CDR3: CSLPRKQGLGQPQHF. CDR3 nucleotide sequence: TGCAGCCTCCCGCGCAAACAGGGGTTGGGTCAGCCCCAGCATTTT.

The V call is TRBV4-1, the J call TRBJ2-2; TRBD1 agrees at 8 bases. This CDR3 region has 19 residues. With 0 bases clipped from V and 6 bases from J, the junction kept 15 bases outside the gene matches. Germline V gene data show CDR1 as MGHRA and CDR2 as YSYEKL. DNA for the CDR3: TGCGCCAGCAGCCAAGATTTAGATCGGACAGGGCCCGAATCCGGGGAGCTGTTTTTT. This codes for CASSQDLDRTGPESGELFF.

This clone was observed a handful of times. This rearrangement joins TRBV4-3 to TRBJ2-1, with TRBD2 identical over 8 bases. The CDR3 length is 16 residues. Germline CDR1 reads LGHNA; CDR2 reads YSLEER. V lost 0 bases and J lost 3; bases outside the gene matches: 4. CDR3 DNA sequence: TGCGCCAGCAGCCAAGAACTAGCGGAGTTCTACAATGAGCAGTTCTTC. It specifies CASSQELAEFYNEQFF.

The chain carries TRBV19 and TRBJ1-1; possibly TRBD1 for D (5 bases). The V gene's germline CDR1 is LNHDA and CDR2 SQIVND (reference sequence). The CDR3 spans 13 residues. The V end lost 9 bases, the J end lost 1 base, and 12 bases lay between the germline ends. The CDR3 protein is CASRGNGNTEAFF. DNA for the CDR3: TGTGCCAGCCGGGGGAATGGGAACACTGAAGCTTTCTTT.

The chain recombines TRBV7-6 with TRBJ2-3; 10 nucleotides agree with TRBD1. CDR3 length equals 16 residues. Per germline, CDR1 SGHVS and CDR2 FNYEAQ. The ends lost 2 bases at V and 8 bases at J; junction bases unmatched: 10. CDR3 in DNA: TGTGCCAGCAGCTTATCCGGGACAGGGGCCTCAGGTACGCAGTATTTT. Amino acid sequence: CASSLSGTGASGTQYF. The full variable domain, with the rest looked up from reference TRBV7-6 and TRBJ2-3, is GAGVSQSPRYKVTKRGQDVALRCDPISGHVSLYWYRQALGQGPEFLTYFNYEAQQDKSGLPNDRFSAERPEGSISTLTIQRTEQRDSAMYRCASSLSGTGASGTQYFGPGTRLTVL.

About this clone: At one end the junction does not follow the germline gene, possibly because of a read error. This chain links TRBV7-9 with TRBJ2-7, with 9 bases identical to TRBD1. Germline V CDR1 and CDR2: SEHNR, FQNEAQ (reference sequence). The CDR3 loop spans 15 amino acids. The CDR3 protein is CSSSLERDRAYEQYF. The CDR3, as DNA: TGTTCCAGCAGCTTAGAAAGGGACAGGGCCTACGAGCAGTACTTC.

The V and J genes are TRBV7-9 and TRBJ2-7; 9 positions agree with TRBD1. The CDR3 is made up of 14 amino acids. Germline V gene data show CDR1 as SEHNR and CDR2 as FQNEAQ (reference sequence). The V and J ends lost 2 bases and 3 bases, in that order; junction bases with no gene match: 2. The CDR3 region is CASSLSGQGYEQYF. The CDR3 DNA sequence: TGTGCCAGCAGCTTATCGGGACAGGGCTACGAGCAGTACTTC.

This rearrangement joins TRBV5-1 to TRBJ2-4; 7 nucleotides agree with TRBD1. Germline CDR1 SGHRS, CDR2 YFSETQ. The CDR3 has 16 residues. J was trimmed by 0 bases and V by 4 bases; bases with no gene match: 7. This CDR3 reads CASSPGQDLAKNIQYF. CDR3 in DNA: TGCGCCAGCAGCCCCGGACAGGATCTAGCCAAAAACATTCAGTACTTC. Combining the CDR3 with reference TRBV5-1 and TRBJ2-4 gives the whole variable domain KAGVTQTPRYLIKTRGQQVTLSCSPISGHRSVSWYQQTPGQGLQFLFEYFSETQRNKGNFPGRFSGRQFSNSRSEMNVSTLELGDSALYLCASSPGQDLAKNIQYFGAGTRLSVL.

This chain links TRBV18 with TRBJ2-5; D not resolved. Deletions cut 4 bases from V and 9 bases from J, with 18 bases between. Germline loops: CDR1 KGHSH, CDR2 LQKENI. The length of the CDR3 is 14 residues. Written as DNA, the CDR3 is TGTGCCAGCTCACAGGTGCTGCAGAGCGAGGCCCAGTACTTC. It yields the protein CASSQVLQSEAQYF.

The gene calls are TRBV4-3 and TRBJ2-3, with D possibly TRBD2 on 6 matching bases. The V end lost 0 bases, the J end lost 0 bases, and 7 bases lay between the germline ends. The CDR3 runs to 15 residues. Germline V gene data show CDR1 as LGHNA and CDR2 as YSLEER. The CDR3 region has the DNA TGCGCCAGCAGCCAAGAGGGGACTAGCACAGATACGCAGTATTTT. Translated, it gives CASSQEGTSTDTQYF.

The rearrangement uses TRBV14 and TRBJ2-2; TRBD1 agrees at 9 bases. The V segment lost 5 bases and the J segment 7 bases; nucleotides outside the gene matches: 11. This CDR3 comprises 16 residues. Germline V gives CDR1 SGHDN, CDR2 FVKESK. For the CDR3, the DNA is TGTGCCAGCAGCGAGGGGACAGGGATTCGAAACGGGGAGCTGTTTTTT. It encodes CASSEGTGIRNGELFF.

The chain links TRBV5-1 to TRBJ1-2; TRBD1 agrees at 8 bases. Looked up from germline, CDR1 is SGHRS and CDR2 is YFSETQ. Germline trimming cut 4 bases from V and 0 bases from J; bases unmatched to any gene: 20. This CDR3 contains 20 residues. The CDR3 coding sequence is TGCGCCAGCAGCGTCACCCCTCGGGCGGGACAGGTGGATTCTAACTATGGCTACACCTTC. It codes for CASSVTPRAGQVDSNYGYTF.